This TCR beta chain was profiled in a study of blood T cell repertoires in COVID-19. Sequenced by immunoSEQ multiplex PCR; TCRdb stores in-frame clones only, minus some. This sample yields about 350,000 clones, of which over 85% are seen a single time; about 3.9% belongs to the top ten. Seattle's enrolled individuals joined amid active infection and were then monitored longitudinally. This CDR3 spans 15 amino acids. Deletions cut 3 bases from V and 8 bases from J, with 20 bases between. Germline loops: CDR1 SGDLS, CDR2 YYNGEE. The V and J genes are TRBV9 and TRBJ1-2; D is ambiguous. The sequence was collected from a woman in her fifties or sixties with COVID-19, enrolled during active disease. Sample: peripheral blood. This chain's CDR3 is CASSARNADYAGYTF. The CDR3 nucleotides are TGTGCCAGCAGCGCCCGGAACGCCGACTATGCCGGCTACACCTTC. The complete variable domain, with remaining parts taken from reference TRBV9 and TRBJ1-2, reads DSGVTQTPKHLITATGQRVTLRCSPRSGDLSVYWYQQSLDQGLQFLIQYYNGEERAKGNILERFSAQQFPDLHSELNLSSLELGDSALYFCASSARNADYAGYTFGSGTRLTVV.